This T cell receptor (beta chain) was sequenced during a study of CD8 T cells in Susac syndrome. Notes on the study in general: As the study acknowledged, the number of individuals in its TCR sequencing and HLA analysis was relatively small.

This clonotype has only a few counts. Its specificity is unknown. RNA in amounts of roughly 0.5 to 1 ug was reverse transcribed with random hexamers. Amplification of TCR beta CDR3 by immunoSEQ multiplex PCR spanned 54 Vbeta and 13 Jbeta. MiXCR, run by TCRdb on the immunoSEQ multiplex PCR reads, gives a single entry per CDR3 protein. Counted here are some 110,000 distinct CDR3 sequences, 85% to 95% occurring once; the ten biggest clones make up roughly 0.088%. J lost 8 bases, V lost 7 bases, and 16 bases had no gene match. CDR1 and CDR2 (germline): MNHNS, SASEGT. This CDR3 has 15 residues. Control patients had untreated stable or active relapsing-remitting multiple sclerosis by revised McDonald criteria. In contrast to the negatively isolated CD8+ and CD4+ T cells, TEMRA cells were FACS-enriched.

The chain is built from TRBV6-1 and TRBJ1-1, with TRBD1 matching over 7 bases. The receptor's source is a human donor with multiple sclerosis. The sequenced material came from CD4+ T cells from PBMCs. Here the CDR3 reads CASTVSVRGGVEAFF. The CDR3 bases are TGTGCCAGCACGGTTTCCGTCAGGGGGGGAGTGGAAGCTTTCTTT.